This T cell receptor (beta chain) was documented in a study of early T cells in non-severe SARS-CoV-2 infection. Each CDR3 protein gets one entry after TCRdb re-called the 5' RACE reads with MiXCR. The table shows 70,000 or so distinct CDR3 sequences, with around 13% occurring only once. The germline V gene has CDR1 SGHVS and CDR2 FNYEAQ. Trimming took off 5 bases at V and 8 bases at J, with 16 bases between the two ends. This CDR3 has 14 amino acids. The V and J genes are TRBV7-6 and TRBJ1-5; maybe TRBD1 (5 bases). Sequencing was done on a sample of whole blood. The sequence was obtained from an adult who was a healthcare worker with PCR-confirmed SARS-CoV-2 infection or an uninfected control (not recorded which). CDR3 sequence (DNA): TGTGCCAGCAGCCTGGGACTTAACGGAAAGCCCCAGCATTTT. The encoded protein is CASSLGLNGKPQHF.